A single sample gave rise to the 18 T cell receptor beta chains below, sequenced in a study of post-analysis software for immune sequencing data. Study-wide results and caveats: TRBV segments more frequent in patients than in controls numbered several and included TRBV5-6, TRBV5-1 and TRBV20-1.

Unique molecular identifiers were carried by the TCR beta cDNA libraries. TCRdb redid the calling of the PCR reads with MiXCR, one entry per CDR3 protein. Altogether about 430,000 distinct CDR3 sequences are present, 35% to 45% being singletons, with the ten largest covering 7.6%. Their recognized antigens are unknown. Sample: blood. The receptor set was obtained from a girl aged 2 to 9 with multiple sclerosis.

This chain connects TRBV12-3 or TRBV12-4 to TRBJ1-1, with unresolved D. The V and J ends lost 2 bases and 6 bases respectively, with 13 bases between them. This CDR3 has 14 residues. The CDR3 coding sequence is TGTGCCAGCAGTTTAACGGCTACATGGGCTGAAGCTTTCTTT. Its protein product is CASSLTATWAEAFF.

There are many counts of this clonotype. The chain's CDR3 is CASSYQGNTEAFF. In nucleotides, the CDR3 is TGTGCCAGCAGTTACCAGGGTAACACTGAAGCTTTCTTT. The chain has TRBV6-5 and TRBJ1-1; a weak D match, TRBD1 (5 bases). V shed 2 bases and J shed 2 bases, with 6 bases lying between them. CDR3 length: 13 amino acids. Per the germline V gene, CDR1 is MNHEY and CDR2 is SVGAGI.

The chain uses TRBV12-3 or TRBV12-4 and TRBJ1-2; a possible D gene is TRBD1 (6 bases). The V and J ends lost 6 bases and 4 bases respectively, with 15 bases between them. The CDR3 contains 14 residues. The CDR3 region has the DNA TGTGCCAGCAGGGGGGGGGGCCGAAGCTATGGCTACACCTTC. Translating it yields CASRGGGRSYGYTF.

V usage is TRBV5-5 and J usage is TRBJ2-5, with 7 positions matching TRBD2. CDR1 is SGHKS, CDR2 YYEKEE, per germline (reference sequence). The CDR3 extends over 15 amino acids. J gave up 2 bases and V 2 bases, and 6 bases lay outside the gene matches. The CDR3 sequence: CASSFKGLIQETQYF. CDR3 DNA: TGTGCCAGCAGCTTCAAGGGACTAATTCAAGAGACCCAGTACTTC.

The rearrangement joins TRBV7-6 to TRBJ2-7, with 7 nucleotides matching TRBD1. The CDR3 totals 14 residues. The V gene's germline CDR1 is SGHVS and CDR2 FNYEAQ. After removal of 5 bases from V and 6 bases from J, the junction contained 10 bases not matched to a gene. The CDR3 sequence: CASSPDRARVEQYF. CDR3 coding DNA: TGTGCCAGCAGCCCAGACAGGGCACGAGTCGAGCAGTACTTC.

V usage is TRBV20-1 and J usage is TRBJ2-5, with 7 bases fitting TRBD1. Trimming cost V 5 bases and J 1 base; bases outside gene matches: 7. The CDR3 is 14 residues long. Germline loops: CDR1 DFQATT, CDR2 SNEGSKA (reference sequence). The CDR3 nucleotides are TGCAGTGCTTGCCCTTGGACAGGCCAAGAGACCCAGTACTTC. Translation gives CSACPWTGQETQYF.

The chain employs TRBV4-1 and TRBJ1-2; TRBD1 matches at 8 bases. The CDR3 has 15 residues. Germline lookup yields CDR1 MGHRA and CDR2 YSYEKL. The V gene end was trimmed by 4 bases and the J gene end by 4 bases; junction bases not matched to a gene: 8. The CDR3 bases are TGCGCCAGCAGCCGGAATCCGGGACAGGTCTATGGCTACACCTTC. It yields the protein CASSRNPGQVYGYTF.

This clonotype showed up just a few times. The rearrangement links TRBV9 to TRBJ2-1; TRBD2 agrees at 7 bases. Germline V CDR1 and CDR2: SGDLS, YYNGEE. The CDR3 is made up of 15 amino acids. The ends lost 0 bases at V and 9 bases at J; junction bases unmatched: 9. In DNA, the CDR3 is TGTGCCAGCAGCGTAGTTGGGGGAGGGCCAGGTGAGCAGTTCTTC. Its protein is CASSVVGGGPGEQFF.

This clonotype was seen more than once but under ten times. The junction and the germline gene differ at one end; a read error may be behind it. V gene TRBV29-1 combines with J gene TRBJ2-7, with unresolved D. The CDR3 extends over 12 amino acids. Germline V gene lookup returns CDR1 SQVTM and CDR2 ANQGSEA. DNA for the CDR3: TGCAGCGTTGCCAGGAGCTCCTCCGAGCAGTACTTC. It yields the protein CSVARSSSEQYF.

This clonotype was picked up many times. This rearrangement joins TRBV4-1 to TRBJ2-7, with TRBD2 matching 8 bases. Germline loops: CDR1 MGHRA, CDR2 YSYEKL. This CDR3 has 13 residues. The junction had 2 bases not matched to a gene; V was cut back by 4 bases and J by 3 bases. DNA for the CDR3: TGCGCCAGCAGCCCGGGACTAGGCTACGAGCAGTACTTC. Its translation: CASSPGLGYEQYF.

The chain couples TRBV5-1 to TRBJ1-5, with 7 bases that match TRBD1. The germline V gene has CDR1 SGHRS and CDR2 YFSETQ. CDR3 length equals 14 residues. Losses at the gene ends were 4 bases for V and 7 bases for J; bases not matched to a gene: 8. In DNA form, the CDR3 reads TGCGCCAGCAGCCTAGGACAGGTTGGACAGCCCCAGCATTTT. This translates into CASSLGQVGQPQHF.

In DNA, the CDR3 is TGTGCCAGCAGCTTGGTGGGACTAACGGTTGAAAAACTGTTTTTT. Its translation is CASSLVGLTVEKLFF. This chain joins TRBV7-9 and TRBJ1-4; possibly TRBD1 for D (5 bases). Germline lookup yields CDR1 SEHNR and CDR2 FQNEAQ (reference sequence). The V and J ends lost 3 bases and 7 bases respectively, with 15 bases between them. The CDR3 consists of 15 residues.

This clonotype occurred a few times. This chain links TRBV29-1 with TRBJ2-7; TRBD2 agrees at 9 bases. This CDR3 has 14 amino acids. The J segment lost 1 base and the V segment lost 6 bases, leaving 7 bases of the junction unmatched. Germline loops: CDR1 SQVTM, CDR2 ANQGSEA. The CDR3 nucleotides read TGCAGCGTGAGGACTAGCGAGGCTTCCTACGAGCAGTACTTC. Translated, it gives CSVRTSEASYEQYF.

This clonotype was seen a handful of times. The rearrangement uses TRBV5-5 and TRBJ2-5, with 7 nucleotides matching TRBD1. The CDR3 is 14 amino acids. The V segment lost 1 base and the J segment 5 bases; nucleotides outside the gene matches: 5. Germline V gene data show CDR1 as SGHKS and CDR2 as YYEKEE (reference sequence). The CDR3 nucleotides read TGTGCCAGCAGCTTGTACAGGGGCAGGGAGACCCAGTACTTC. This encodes CASSLYRGRETQYF.

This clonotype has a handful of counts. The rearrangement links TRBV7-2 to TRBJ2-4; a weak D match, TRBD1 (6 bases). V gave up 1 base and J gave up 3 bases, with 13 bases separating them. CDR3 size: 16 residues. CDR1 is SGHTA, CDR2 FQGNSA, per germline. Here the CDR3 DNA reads TGTGCCAGCAGCTTAGGGGTAGACAGGATCAAAAACATTCAGTACTTC. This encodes CASSLGVDRIKNIQYF. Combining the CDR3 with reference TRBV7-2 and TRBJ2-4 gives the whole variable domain GAGVSQSPSNKVTEKGKDVELRCDPISGHTALYWYRQSLGQGLEFLIYFQGNSAPDKSGLPSDRFSAERTGGSVSTLTIQRTQQEDSAVYLCASSLGVDRIKNIQYFGAGTRLSVL.

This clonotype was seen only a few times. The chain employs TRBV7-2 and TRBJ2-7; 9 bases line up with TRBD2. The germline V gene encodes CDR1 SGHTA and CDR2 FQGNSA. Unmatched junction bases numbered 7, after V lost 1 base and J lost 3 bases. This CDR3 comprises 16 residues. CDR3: CASSLDLGLAVYEQYF. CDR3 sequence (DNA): TGTGCCAGCAGCTTAGACCTGGGACTAGCCGTCTACGAGCAGTACTTC.

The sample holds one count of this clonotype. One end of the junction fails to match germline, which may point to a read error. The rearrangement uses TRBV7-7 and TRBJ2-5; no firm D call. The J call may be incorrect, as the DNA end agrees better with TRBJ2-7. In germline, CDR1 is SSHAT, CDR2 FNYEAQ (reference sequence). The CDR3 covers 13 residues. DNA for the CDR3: TGTGCCGGCAGCTTGCGAATGGAAGGCGAGCAGTACTTC. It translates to CAGSLRMEGEQYF.

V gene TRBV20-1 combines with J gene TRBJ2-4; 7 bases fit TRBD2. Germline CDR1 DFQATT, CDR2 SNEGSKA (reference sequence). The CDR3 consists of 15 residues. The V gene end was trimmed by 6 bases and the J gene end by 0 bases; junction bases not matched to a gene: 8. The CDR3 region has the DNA TGCAGTGCGACCACTAGCGCTCTAGCCAAAAACATTCAGTACTTC. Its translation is CSATTSALAKNIQYF.